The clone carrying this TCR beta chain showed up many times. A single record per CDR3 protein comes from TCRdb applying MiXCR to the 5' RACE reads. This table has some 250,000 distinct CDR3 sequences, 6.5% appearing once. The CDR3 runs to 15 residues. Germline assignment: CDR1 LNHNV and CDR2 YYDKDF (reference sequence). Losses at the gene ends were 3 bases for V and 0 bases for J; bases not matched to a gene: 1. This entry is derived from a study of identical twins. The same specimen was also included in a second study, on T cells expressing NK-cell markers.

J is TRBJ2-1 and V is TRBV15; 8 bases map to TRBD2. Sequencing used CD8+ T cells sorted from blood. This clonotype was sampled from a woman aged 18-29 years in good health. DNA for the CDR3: TGTGCCACCAGCAGGAGCGGGGGCTCCTACAATGAGCAGTTCTTC. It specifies CATSRSGGSYNEQFF.